This is a list of T cell receptor beta chains from one sample in a study of blood T cell repertoires in COVID-19. Data came from immunoSEQ multiplex PCR; TCRdb stores just in-frame clones and leaves some out. In the table there are tens of thousands of clones, roughly nine tenths of which are singletons. The sequencing sample was made of peripheral blood. The receptors stem from a woman between 40 and 55 years old with active or convalescent COVID-19. Both conserved end residues are part of each CDR3. D genes are given only for firm matches. Clone size is shown for a subset of rows, as once, few, many or a class of expanded clone.

v_gene: TRBV7-9
d_gene: NA
j_gene: TRBJ1-1
abundance: once
CDR3aa: CASSTRDIKAFF
CDR3nt: TGTGCCAGCAGCACACGGGACATAAAAGCTTTCTTT

v_gene: TRBV18
d_gene: TRBD1
j_gene: TRBJ1-5
abundance: NA
CDR3aa: CASSPGQGDNQPQHF
CDR3nt: TGTGCCAGCTCTCCTGGACAGGGTGACAATCAGCCCCAGCATTTT

v_gene: TRBV28
d_gene: NA
j_gene: TRBJ1-1
abundance: NA
CDR3aa: CASSLVGAGRAFF
CDR3nt: TGTGCCAGCAGTTTAGTGGGGGCAGGCAGGGCTTTCTTT

v_gene: TRBV24-1
d_gene: NA
j_gene: TRBJ2-1
abundance: NA
CDR3aa: CATGGGSSYNEQFF
CDR3nt: TGTGCCACCGGGGGCGGGAGCTCCTACAATGAGCAGTTCTTC

v_gene: TRBV11-3
d_gene: NA
j_gene: TRBJ2-3
abundance: NA
CDR3aa: CASSPGASADTQYF
CDR3nt: TGTGCCAGCAGCCCTGGAGCTAGCGCAGATACGCAGTATTTT

v_gene: TRBV5-8
d_gene: TRBD2
j_gene: TRBJ2-5
abundance: NA
CDR3aa: CASARLAGGQETQYF
CDR3nt: TGTGCCAGCGCGCGACTAGCGGGGGGGCAAGAGACCCAGTACTTC

v_gene: TRBV7-2
d_gene: NA
j_gene: TRBJ2-5
abundance: NA
CDR3aa: CASSLQGQETQYF
CDR3nt: TGTGCCAGCAGCTTACAGGGCCAAGAGACCCAGTACTTC

v_gene: TRBV11-3
d_gene: TRBD2
j_gene: TRBJ2-1
abundance: NA
CDR3aa: CASSLGASGSYNEQFF
CDR3nt: TGTGCCAGCAGCTTAGGCGCTAGCGGTTCCTACAATGAGCAGTTCTTC

v_gene: TRBV4-3
d_gene: NA
j_gene: TRBJ1-2
abundance: NA
CDR3aa: CASSLGLRAINYGYTF
CDR3nt: TGCGCCAGCAGCCTAGGTTTGAGGGCCATAAACTATGGCTACACCTTC

v_gene: TRBV28
d_gene: NA
j_gene: TRBJ1-6
abundance: NA
CDR3aa: CASNPTVGSPLHF
CDR3nt: TGTGCCAGCAACCCGACTGTCGGATCACCCCTCCACTTT

v_gene: TRBV5-1
d_gene: TRBD2
j_gene: TRBJ2-3
abundance: NA
CDR3aa: CASSVLAGITDTQYF
CDR3nt: TGCGCCAGCAGCGTACTAGCGGGTATCACAGATACGCAGTATTTT

v_gene: TRBV5-1
d_gene: TRBD2
j_gene: TRBJ2-1
abundance: NA
CDR3aa: CASSSRGRVLDEQFF
CDR3nt: TGCGCCAGCAGCTCCCGCGGGAGGGTTTTGGATGAGCAGTTCTTC

v_gene: TRBV5-4
d_gene: NA
j_gene: TRBJ2-7
abundance: NA
CDR3aa: CASSLDLRSYEQYF
CDR3nt: TGTGCCAGCAGCTTGGACCTACGCTCCTACGAGCAGTACTTC

v_gene: TRBV9
d_gene: TRBD2
j_gene: TRBJ2-7
abundance: NA
CDR3aa: CASSPRGSGRVTYEQYF
CDR3nt: TGTGCCAGCAGCCCCCGTGGTAGCGGGAGAGTAACGTACGAGCAGTACTTC

v_gene: TRBV6-1
d_gene: TRBD2
j_gene: TRBJ2-2
abundance: NA
CDR3aa: CASSEERLAVGGELFF
CDR3nt: TGTGCCAGCAGTGAAGAGAGACTAGCGGTGGGCGGGGAGCTGTTTTTT

v_gene: TRBV6-4
d_gene: TRBD1
j_gene: TRBJ1-5
abundance: NA
CDR3aa: CASSDEAGGQPQHF
CDR3nt: TGTGCCAGCAGTGACGAGGCAGGGGGTCAGCCCCAGCATTTT

v_gene: TRBV14
d_gene: TRBD1
j_gene: TRBJ2-5
abundance: NA
CDR3aa: CASSDRTGRRETQYF
CDR3nt: TGTGCCAGCAGCGACCGGACAGGGAGGCGAGAGACCCAGTACTTC

v_gene: TRBV19
d_gene: TRBD1
j_gene: TRBJ1-1
abundance: few
CDR3aa: CASSPRTGGTFF
CDR3nt: TGTGCCAGTAGTCCCCGGACAGGGGGGACTTTCTTT

v_gene: TRBV11-2
d_gene: TRBD2
j_gene: TRBJ2-5
abundance: NA
CDR3aa: CASSLGASGGQETQYF
CDR3nt: TGTGCCAGCAGCTTAGGGGCTAGCGGGGGTCAAGAGACCCAGTACTTC

v_gene: TRBV7-3
d_gene: TRBD2
j_gene: TRBJ2-3
abundance: few
CDR3aa: CASSLGLAGADTQYF
CDR3nt: TGTGCCAGCAGCTTAGGACTAGCGGGAGCAGATACGCAGTATTTT

v_gene: TRBV24-1
d_gene: TRBD1
j_gene: TRBJ1-4
abundance: NA
CDR3aa: CATSDRTGESEKLFF
CDR3nt: TGTGCCACCAGTGACAGGACAGGGGAAAGTGAAAAACTGTTTTTT

v_gene: TRBV6-5
d_gene: NA
j_gene: TRBJ1-3
abundance: NA
CDR3aa: CASTVPGGNTIYF
CDR3nt: TGTGCCAGCACCGTCCCGGGGGGAAACACCATATATTTT

v_gene: TRBV27
d_gene: NA
j_gene: TRBJ2-1
abundance: NA
CDR3aa: CASSIIGNEQFF
CDR3nt: TGTGCCAGCTCGATTATCGGCAATGAGCAGTTCTTC

v_gene: TRBV7-6
d_gene: NA
j_gene: TRBJ1-1
abundance: NA
CDR3aa: CASSKSPEAFF
CDR3nt: TGTGCCAGCAGCAAATCTCCTGAAGCTTTCTTT

v_gene: TRBV7-2
d_gene: TRBD1
j_gene: TRBJ2-3
abundance: NA
CDR3aa: CASSLDRGQADTQYF
CDR3nt: TGTGCCAGCAGCCTGGACAGGGGGCAGGCAGATACGCAGTATTTT

v_gene: TRBV28
d_gene: TRBD1
j_gene: TRBJ1-2
abundance: NA
CDR3aa: CASSSTGSPDYGYTF
CDR3nt: TGTGCCAGCAGTTCGACAGGGTCCCCGGACTATGGCTACACCTTC

v_gene: TRBV19
d_gene: NA
j_gene: TRBJ1-2
abundance: NA
CDR3aa: CASSGAQAAQIYGYTF
CDR3nt: TGTGCCAGTAGTGGGGCACAGGCGGCCCAAATCTATGGCTACACCTTC

v_gene: TRBV19
d_gene: NA
j_gene: TRBJ2-6
abundance: few
CDR3aa: CASSTGAAGLGANVLTF
CDR3nt: TGTGCCAGTAGTACCGGAGCCGCGGGGCTAGGGGCCAACGTCCTGACTTTC

v_gene: TRBV5-4
d_gene: TRBD2
j_gene: TRBJ2-5
abundance: NA
CDR3aa: CASSPWTSGGAGETQYF
CDR3nt: TGTGCCAGCAGCCCCTGGACTAGCGGGGGGGCAGGTGAGACCCAGTACTTC

v_gene: TRBV15
d_gene: TRBD1
j_gene: TRBJ2-1
abundance: NA
CDR3aa: CATSKALRRDSLLYNEQFF
CDR3nt: TGTGCCACCAGCAAGGCCCTACGCCGGGACAGCCTTTTATACAATGAGCAGTTCTTC

v_gene: TRBV19
d_gene: TRBD1
j_gene: TRBJ1-1
abundance: NA
CDR3aa: CASRGQGTIEAFF
CDR3nt: TGTGCCAGTAGGGGACAGGGAACTATTGAAGCTTTCTTT

v_gene: TRBV6-5
d_gene: NA
j_gene: TRBJ2-7
abundance: NA
CDR3aa: CASSYGAGFYEQYF
CDR3nt: TGTGCCAGCAGTTACGGCGCGGGGTTCTACGAGCAGTACTTC

v_gene: TRBV10-2
d_gene: TRBD2
j_gene: TRBJ2-7
abundance: NA
CDR3aa: CASRTSGLSYEQYF
CDR3nt: TGCGCCAGCAGAACTAGCGGTCTTTCCTACGAGCAGTACTTC

v_gene: TRBV6-5
d_gene: NA
j_gene: TRBJ2-7
abundance: NA
CDR3aa: CASGPGTGARDEQYF
CDR3nt: TGTGCCAGCGGCCCTGGTACTGGGGCGCGCGACGAGCAGTACTTC

v_gene: TRBV29-1
d_gene: NA
j_gene: TRBJ1-2
abundance: NA
CDR3aa: CSVERGTNYGYTF
CDR3nt: TGCAGCGTTGAAAGGGGTACTAACTATGGCTACACCTTC